This T cell receptor beta chain was retrieved from a study of T cell repertoires in cytomegalovirus infection. At the level of the study: Epitope selection comprised recently identified HLA-C-restricted CMV epitopes and well-studied HLA-B-restricted CMV epitopes. Public TCR beta signatures indicated both CMV infection and matching HLA type. Whole-study results and caveats: Dominant in the ex vivo response were TCR beta clonotypes restricted by HLA-C and specific for CMV.

Points on this clonotype: What it binds is unknown.

TCRdb reprocessed the reads via MiXCR and lists one record per CDR3 protein. The data hold approximately 470,000 distinct CDR3 sequences, with under 45% observed a single time. Germline V lookup: CDR1 SGHTA, CDR2 FQGNSA. V dropped 4 bases and J dropped 2; count of bases not matched to a gene: 5. The CDR3 sequence is 15 residues long. The sequence derives from a human donor in good health (CMV status not recorded). Some clones in this sample may be carry-over from other donors' samples. This sample comprised cultured PBMCs, obtained from culture after CMV antigen stimulation. V gene TRBV7-2 combines with J gene TRBJ2-1; 7 bases are shared with TRBD1. This CDR3 is CASSSDRRPYNEQFF. CDR3 bases: TGTGCCAGCAGCTCGGACAGGAGACCCTACAATGAGCAGTTCTTC.